These 8 T cell receptor beta chains share one sample of origin, sequenced in a study of shared clonotypes between healthy human individuals. This table comes from immunoSEQ multiplex PCR, and its TCRdb copy is limited to in-frame clones, with some not included. Seen here are a few hundred thousand clones, approximately 77% observed once, and the top ten hold 12%. Sequencing was performed on PBMCs. The receptor set was obtained from a woman between 40 and 55 years old in good health. Some clones in this sample may be carry-over from other donors' samples.

For this clone: This may arise from a read error, as a much more abundant clone is one base away. The chain links TRBV27 to TRBJ2-7; no reliable D call. CDR3 length equals 14 residues. Germline CDR1 and CDR2: MNHEY and SMNVEV (reference sequence). V shed 3 bases and J shed 6 bases, with 15 bases lying between them. CDR3 DNA: TGTGCCAGCAGTTTCATGGGGTTTGGCTGCGAGCAGTACTTC. This translates into CASSFMGFGCEQYF.

This chain joins TRBV6-1 and TRBJ2-2; 9 nucleotides match TRBD1. This CDR3 has 14 amino acids. The germline V gene has CDR1 MNHNS and CDR2 SASEGT. V trimming: 7 bases; J trimming: 3 bases; junction bases outside the gene matches: 3. The CDR3 here is CASIGQGYTGELFF. The CDR3 DNA is TGTGCCAGCATAGGACAGGGGTACACCGGGGAGCTGTTTTTT.

The J gene is TRBJ1-1, the V gene TRBV18; 7 bases agree with TRBD1. This CDR3 comprises 15 residues. V was clipped by 10 bases and J by 5 bases; unmatched bases: 16. Looked up from germline, CDR1 is KGHSH and CDR2 is LQKENI. The CDR3 coding sequence is TGTGCCACCTCGACATTTGACAGGGTGGGAACTGAAGCTTTCTTT. Translating gives CATSTFDRVGTEAFF.

This chain uses TRBV27 with TRBJ2-5; 8 bases are shared with TRBD2. CDR1 and CDR2 from the germline V gene are MNHEY and SMNVEV (reference sequence). The CDR3 is 14 amino acids. Trimming removed 2 bases from V and 10 bases from J; junction bases left unmatched: 9. CDR3 in amino acids: CASSLRGGSAFQYF. The CDR3 DNA sequence: TGTGCCAGCAGTTTACGGGGGGGGTCCGCGTTCCAGTACTTC.

A note on this clone: This sample also contains other DNA sequences that code for the same CDR3. The gene calls are TRBV2 and TRBJ2-2; the D gene is possibly TRBD2 (5 bases). This CDR3 comprises 14 residues. CDR1 SNHLY and CDR2 FYNNEI come from the germline V gene. V was cut by 2 bases and J by 4 bases, with 8 bases left in between. The CDR3, as DNA: TGTGCCAGCAGTGAATCCGGGGTCACCGGGGAGCTGTTTTTT. Its translation: CASSESGVTGELFF.

A remark on this clone: This may arise from a read error, as a much more abundant clone is one base away. This CDR3 is missing its conserved last phenylalanine or tryptophan, likely due to a read error. The chain carries TRBV4-3 and TRBJ2-7; tentatively, D is TRBD1 (5 bases). V was trimmed by 1 base and J by 2 bases, leaving 9 bases between them. The CDR3 is 14 residues long. CDR1 is LGHNA, CDR2 YSLEER, per germline. The CDR3 is CASSQGLGAYEQYS. DNA of the CDR3: TGCGCCAGCAGCCAAGGATTAGGGGCCTACGAGCAGTACTCC.

The CDR3 coding sequence is TGTGCCAGTAGTATTCGGAGCGGGGCAGGCCCCTACGAGCAGTACTTC. Its translation is CASSIRSGAGPYEQYF. The chain uses TRBV19 and TRBJ2-7, with 7 nucleotides matching TRBD2. The V gene end was trimmed by 3 bases and the J gene end by 2 bases; junction bases not matched to a gene: 10. There are 16 residues in the CDR3. The germline V gene encodes CDR1 LNHDA and CDR2 SQIVND (reference sequence).

The rearrangement links TRBV5-1 to TRBJ1-1; 9 bases align to TRBD1. V shed 3 bases, J shed 1 base, and the junction held 4 bases outside the gene matches. The CDR3 sequence is 15 residues long. CDR1 and CDR2 from the germline V gene are SGHRS and YFSETQ. CDR3 loop: CASSSLTGGNTEAFF. The CDR3 nucleotides read TGCGCCAGCAGCTCCCTGACAGGGGGGAACACTGAAGCTTTCTTT.